The present T cell receptor beta chain was sequenced within a study of T cells after yellow fever vaccination. Notes on the study in general: Compared with primary, the secondary response was weaker and peaked at day 5, not 15.

A universal primer site and UMIs were added as TCR cDNA was made by 5'RACE template switching. MiXCR, run by TCRdb on the 5' RACE reads, gives a single entry per CDR3 protein. The profile shows about 400,000 distinct CDR3 sequences, 6.2% of them singletons. In the case of this clonotype: Its antigen remains unidentified.

The trim removed 6 bases at V and 0 bases at J, leaving 4 bases unmatched. In germline, CDR1 is WSHSY, CDR2 SAAADI. The CDR3 totals 15 residues. The J gene is TRBJ1-3, the V gene TRBV10-2; 8 bases align to TRBD1. The sample consisted of PBMCs, taken 5 days after the yellow fever booster vaccination. The origin of this receptor is a man younger than 40 who received the YFV17D yellow fever vaccine. This CDR3 reads CASRGQATSGNTIYF. In nucleotides, the CDR3 is TGCGCCAGCAGGGGACAGGCCACCTCTGGAAACACCATATATTTT.